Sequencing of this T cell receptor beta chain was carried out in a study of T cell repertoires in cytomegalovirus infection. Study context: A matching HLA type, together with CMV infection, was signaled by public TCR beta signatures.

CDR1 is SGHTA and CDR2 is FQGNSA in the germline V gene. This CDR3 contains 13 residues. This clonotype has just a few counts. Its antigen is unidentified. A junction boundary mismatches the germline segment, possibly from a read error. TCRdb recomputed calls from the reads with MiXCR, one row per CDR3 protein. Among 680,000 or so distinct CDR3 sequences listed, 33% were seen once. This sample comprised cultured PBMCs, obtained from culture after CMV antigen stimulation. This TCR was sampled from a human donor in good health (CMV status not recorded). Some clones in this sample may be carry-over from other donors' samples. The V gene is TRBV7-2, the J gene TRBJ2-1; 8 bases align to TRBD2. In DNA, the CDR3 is TGTGCCAGCAGCCCGCTTCCGGGACTAGTGATCCTCTTC. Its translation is CASSPLPGLVILF.